This T cell receptor beta chain was captured in a study of T-cell reconstitution after alpha-beta-depleted transplantation in children. A TCRbeta library incorporating unique molecular identifiers was prepared. TCRdb passed the PCR reads through MiXCR, listing each CDR3 protein once. The sample contains 900,000 or so distinct CDR3 sequences, under 20% of which appear only once. In regard to this clonotype: Its antigen remains unknown.

Study-level findings and limits: As was reported, about two months after transplant, alpha-beta T cells came from several hundred expanded graft clones. When one year had passed after transplant, most T-cell counts and diversity came from newly produced T cells.

CDR1 LNHDA and CDR2 SQIVND come from the germline V gene (reference sequence). Between the trimmed V and J ends, which lost 3 bases and 7 bases, there was a span of 15 bases. This CDR3 is 15 amino acids long. The rearrangement links TRBV19 to TRBJ2-2; D is perhaps TRBD2 (6 bases). This TCR was sampled from a male patient younger than 18 who had a stem cell transplant for acute lymphoblastic leukemia, so the T cells may come from the graft donor. The specimen was PBMCs, mostly from graft donor cells, collected 360 days after TCRalphabeta/CD19-depleted stem cell transplant. The CDR3 protein is CASSMPNYGGGELFF. As DNA, the CDR3 is TGTGCCAGTAGTATGCCCAACTACGGGGGCGGGGAGCTGTTTTTT.